This T cell receptor (beta chain) appears in the sequencing data of a study of control samples from healthy donors and cancer patients. Clones were sequenced by immunoSEQ multiplex PCR, and TCRdb holds only the in-frame ones, with some missing. The sample contains approximately 94,000 clones, roughly 80% of which appear only once. V shed 4 bases, J shed 3 bases, and the junction held 12 bases outside the gene matches. Germline V gives CDR1 SGHRS, CDR2 YFSETQ. The CDR3 spans 17 residues. Sequenced input: PBMCs. This TCR derives from a man in his 70s with lung cancer. V and J are TRBV5-1 and TRBJ2-3; 9 nucleotides match TRBD1. The CDR3 sequence: CASSQSYRGLETDTQYF. The CDR3 bases are TGCGCCAGCAGCCAATCATACAGGGGGCTGGAGACAGATACGCAGTATTTT.